This entry lists 22 T cell receptor beta chains sequenced from one sample in a study of blood T cell repertoires in COVID-19. This table comes from immunoSEQ multiplex PCR, and its TCRdb copy is limited to in-frame clones, with some not included. The sample has some 290,000 clones, 83% seen once. Sequencing was carried out using peripheral blood. These TCRs come from a man aged 55-75 years who had recovered from COVID-19.

This rearrangement joins TRBV5-8 to TRBJ1-2, with 12 bases identical to TRBD1. Germline CDR1 is SGHTS and CDR2 is YDEGEE. Unmatched junction bases numbered 7, after V lost 3 bases and J lost 4 bases. The CDR3 consists of 16 residues. CDR3 sequence: CASSYRGQGAGYGYTF. The CDR3 DNA sequence: TGTGCCAGCAGCTACCGGGGACAGGGGGCAGGCTATGGCTACACCTTC.

V and J are TRBV24-1 and TRBJ2-7, with D maybe TRBD2 (5 bases). V shed 4 bases and J shed 7 bases, with 13 bases lying between them. In germline, CDR1 is KGHDR, CDR2 SFDVKD. The CDR3 consists of 13 residues. In DNA, the CDR3 is TGTGCCACCAGTGAGGCGGCCCGGGGAGAGCAGTACTTC. Translating it yields CATSEAARGEQYF.

This clone is a singleton in its sample. This chain links TRBV7-8 with TRBJ2-5; the D gene is possibly TRBD1 (6 bases). Trimming removed 5 bases from V and 1 base from J, with 14 bases in between. Germline V gives CDR1 SGHVS, CDR2 FQNEAQ. This CDR3 spans 15 amino acids. The CDR3 DNA is TGTGCCAGCAGCCAACACAACAGGGTCCAAGAGACCCAGTACTTC. It translates to CASSQHNRVQETQYF.

The chain recombines TRBV6-1 with TRBJ2-2, with TRBD1 matching over 7 bases. The germline V gene encodes CDR1 MNHNS and CDR2 SASEGT. The CDR3 sequence is 12 residues long. V shed 5 bases, J shed 10 bases, and the junction held 4 bases outside the gene matches. The CDR3 here is CASSSGQSELFF. The CDR3 DNA sequence: TGTGCCAGCAGTTCGGGACAGTCGGAGCTGTTTTTT.

The chain couples TRBV5-1 to TRBJ2-1, with TRBD2 matching 9 bases. V lost 0 bases to trimming and J lost 4 bases; unmatched junction nucleotides: 8. The CDR3 has 17 amino acids. Germline V lookup: CDR1 SGHRS, CDR2 YFSETQ. The CDR3 region has the DNA TGCGCCAGCAGCTTGGCTTTCGGGAGCGGGGGGTACAATGAGCAGTTCTTC. Translation: CASSLAFGSGGYNEQFF.

V and J are TRBV25-1 and TRBJ2-1; D gene uncertain. This CDR3 spans 12 amino acids. Per the germline V gene, CDR1 is MGHDK and CDR2 is SYGVNS. Between the trimmed V and J ends, which lost 3 bases and 4 bases, there was a span of 4 bases. CDR3 sequence: CASSDRYNEQFF. For the CDR3, the DNA is TGTGCCAGCAGTGATCGTTACAATGAGCAGTTCTTC.

The rearrangement uses TRBV27 and TRBJ2-2, with TRBD2 matching 7 bases. The germline gives CDR1 MNHEY, CDR2 SMNVEV (reference sequence). V shed 2 bases and J 7 bases; nucleotides not matched to a gene: 4. The CDR3 runs 14 residues. This CDR3 is CASSLREGLGELFF. The DNA of the CDR3 is TGTGCCAGCAGTTTAAGGGAGGGCCTCGGGGAGCTGTTTTTT.

This chain joins TRBV3-1 (or the pseudogene TRBV3-2) and TRBJ2-3; 7 nucleotides agree with TRBD1. The CDR3 is 14 amino acids. Germline V gene lookup returns CDR1 LGHDT and CDR2 YNNKEL (reference sequence). The V segment lost 4 bases and the J segment 5 bases; nucleotides outside the gene matches: 6. The CDR3, as DNA: TGTGCCAGCAGCCGAAAGGGGGCGGGAGATACGCAGTATTTT. Its translation is CASSRKGAGDTQYF.

The chain joins TRBV29-1 to TRBJ2-7; a possible D gene is TRBD1 (6 bases). Germline V gene sequence: CDR1 SQVTM, CDR2 ANQGSEA. Trimming took off 2 bases at V and 1 base at J, with 9 bases between the two ends. The CDR3 is 13 residues long. DNA for the CDR3: TGCAGCGTTGAACGACAGGAATCCTACGAGCAGTACTTC. It specifies CSVERQESYEQYF.

In this sample, this clone turned up once. The J gene is TRBJ2-3, the V gene TRBV5-1; 8 bases agree with TRBD2. The CDR3 loop spans 18 amino acids. With V trimmed by 3 bases and J by 0 bases, 12 bases remained unmatched. The V gene's germline CDR1 is SGHRS and CDR2 YFSETQ. CDR3 sequence: CASSSGNIAGFSTDTQYF. CDR3 sequence (DNA): TGCGCCAGCAGCTCCGGGAACATAGCGGGGTTTAGCACAGATACGCAGTATTTT.

The chain links TRBV6-5 to TRBJ2-7, with TRBD2 identical over 10 bases. Germline V gene lookup returns CDR1 MNHEY and CDR2 SVGAGI. The length of the CDR3 is 13 residues. The trim removed 6 bases at V and 6 bases at J, leaving 5 bases unmatched. As DNA, the CDR3 is TGTGCCAGCAGCCTTAGCGGGAGGAGCGAGCAGTACTTC. Encoded protein: CASSLSGRSEQYF.

This clone was found a few times. The rearrangement joins TRBV12-3 or TRBV12-4 to TRBJ2-2; D might be TRBD1 (6 bases). V was trimmed by 6 bases and J by 3 bases, leaving 8 bases between them. The length of the CDR3 is 13 residues. The CDR3 sequence: CASRGHYTGELFF. The DNA of the CDR3 is TGTGCCAGCAGGGGACACTACACCGGGGAGCTGTTTTTT.

The gene calls are TRBV20-1 and TRBJ2-7; TRBD2 matches 10 bases. CDR1 and CDR2 (germline): DFQATT, SNEGSKA (reference sequence). Unmatched junction bases numbered 9, after V lost 3 bases and J lost 4 bases. This CDR3 comprises 15 residues. CDR3 loop: CSASGVTSGTYEQYF. For the CDR3, the DNA is TGCAGTGCTAGTGGGGTTACTAGCGGGACTTACGAGCAGTACTTC.

The CDR3 reads CASSYSPTQGTQYF. Here the CDR3 DNA reads TGTGCCAGCAGTTACTCCCCAACACAGGGAACCCAGTACTTC. J is TRBJ2-5 and V is TRBV6-2 or TRBV6-3; weak D call: TRBD1 (6 bases). The V and J ends lost 0 bases and 8 bases respectively, with 13 bases between them. This CDR3 has 14 amino acids. From germline, CDR1 is MNHEY and CDR2 SVGEGT.

The chain links TRBV11-2 to TRBJ1-5; D is uncertain. CDR3 length: 12 amino acids. Looked up from germline, CDR1 is SGHAT and CDR2 is FQNNGV. V was trimmed by 11 bases and J by 4 bases, leaving 12 bases between them. For the CDR3, the DNA is TGTGCCTGGACTTGGAATAATCAGCCCCAGCATTTT. Translated: CAWTWNNQPQHF.

The gene calls are TRBV9 and TRBJ1-2, with 9 positions matching TRBD1. The CDR3 runs to 14 residues. Germline CDR1 reads SGDLS; CDR2 reads YYNGEE. V dropped 3 bases and J dropped 2; count of bases not matched to a gene: 2. For the CDR3, the DNA is TGTGCCAGCAGCGGAGGGACAGGGAACTATGGCTACACCTTC. Its protein product is CASSGGTGNYGYTF. The whole variable domain, filled in from reference TRBV9 and TRBJ1-2, reads DSGVTQTPKHLITATGQRVTLRCSPRSGDLSVYWYQQSLDQGLQFLIQYYNGEERAKGNILERFSAQQFPDLHSELNLSSLELGDSALYFCASSGGTGNYGYTFGSGTRLTVV.

V usage is TRBV18 and J usage is TRBJ1-4; TRBD1 agrees at 8 bases. Unmatched junction bases numbered 7, after V lost 4 bases and J lost 6 bases. This CDR3 region has 15 residues. Per germline, CDR1 KGHSH and CDR2 LQKENI. The CDR3 loop is CASSQYRGKDEKLFF. CDR3 in DNA: TGTGCCAGCTCACAATACAGGGGGAAGGATGAAAAACTGTTTTTT. The entire variable domain, with the rest obtained from reference TRBV18 and TRBJ1-4, is as follows: NAGVMQNPRHLVRRRGQEARLRCSPMKGHSHVYWYRQLPEEGLKFMVYLQKENIIDESGMPKERFSAEFPKEGPSILRIQQVVRGDSAAYFCASSQYRGKDEKLFFGSGTQLSVL.

The CDR3 nucleotides are TGTGCCAGCAGCTTAACTGGAGGGTCCCGGGTCGCCGGGGAGCTGTTTTTT. Protein product: CASSLTGGSRVAGELFF. This chain connects TRBV7-3 to TRBJ2-2; TRBD2 might be the D (6 bases). CDR3 length equals 17 residues. Trimming shortened V by 0 bases and J by 6 bases, and 17 bases separated the two germline ends. The V gene's germline CDR1 is SGHTA and CDR2 FQGTGA. The variable domain in full, completed from reference TRBV7-3 and TRBJ2-2, reads GAGVSQTPSNKVTEKGKYVELRCDPISGHTALYWYRQSLGQGPEFLIYFQGTGAADDSGLPNDRFFAVRPEGSVSTLKIQRTERGDSAVYLCASSLTGGSRVAGELFFGEGSRLTVL.

The CDR3 coding sequence is TGTGCCACCAAAGACGGGTACGGCGACAATGAGCAGTTCTTC. Translated, it gives CATKDGYGDNEQFF. This chain uses TRBV24-1 with TRBJ2-1, with D unclear. The CDR3 is 14 residues long. V dropped 8 bases and J dropped 5 bases, with 15 bases sitting between them. Germline CDR1 and CDR2: KGHDR and SFDVKD.

The chain carries TRBV30 and TRBJ2-1; 8 nucleotides match TRBD1. Germline V CDR1 and CDR2: GTSNPN, SVGIG (reference sequence). The ends lost 5 bases at V and 2 bases at J; junction bases unmatched: 5. This CDR3 has 14 residues. CDR3 in amino acids: CAWAGGPTYNEQFF. CDR3 nucleotides: TGTGCCTGGGCAGGGGGCCCCACCTACAATGAGCAGTTCTTC. Together with reference TRBV30 and TRBJ2-1, the CDR3 gives the full variable domain: SQTIHQWPATLVQPVGSPLSLECTVEGTSNPNLYWYRQAAGRGLQLLFYSVGIGQISSEVPQNLSASRPQDRQFILSSKKLLLSDSGFYLCAWAGGPTYNEQFFGPGTRLTVL.

The genes are TRBV13 and TRBJ2-7, with 10 bases aligning to TRBD2. The length of the CDR3 is 14 residues. Trimming at V came to 3 bases and at J to 6 bases, leaving 5 bases not matched to a gene. Germline lookup yields CDR1 PRHDT and CDR2 FYEKMQ (reference sequence). CDR3 in DNA: TGTGCCAGCAGCTTCTACCTAGCGGGAGCCGAGCAGTACTTC. Encoded protein: CASSFYLAGAEQYF.

The rearrangement uses TRBV10-3 and TRBJ1-4; 10 positions match TRBD1. CDR1 and CDR2 (germline): ENHRY, SYGVKD. The V segment lost 5 bases and the J segment 2 bases; nucleotides outside the gene matches: 5. The CDR3 contains 16 residues. The CDR3 reads CAISRTGGTTNEKLFF. CDR3 coding DNA: TGTGCCATCAGTAGGACAGGGGGAACGACTAATGAAAAACTGTTTTTT.